A single sample is the source of the 26 T cell receptor beta chains below, sequenced in a study of blood T cells in healthy people across ages (dated by TCRdb to about 2015). Library generation was performed with 5' RACE. TCRdb names Illumina HiSeq 2500 as the instrument used. A second roughly 7 to 12 cycle PCR used a sample-barcoded 5' primer and a J-beta primer mix. The public sequencing data were trimmed at Q25 with fastp and processed into clonotypes with MiXCR by TCRdb, which kept only in-frame beta chains. A single entry per CDR3 protein holds the most common genes and DNA from its merged rows. Across this sample there are about 670,000 distinct CDR3 sequences, with roughly half seen only once. The leading ten clones occupy about 13% of the sample. The sample taken for sequencing was blood. All receptors come from an elderly woman in good health.

This chain links TRBV7-3 with TRBJ2-2; unclear D gene. Trimming took off 2 bases at V and 0 bases at J, with 10 bases between the two ends. Looked up from germline, CDR1 is SGHTA and CDR2 is FQGTGA. The CDR3 covers 16 residues. CDR3: CASSLVPVTNTGELFF. CDR3 coding DNA: TGTGCCAGCAGCTTAGTTCCCGTTACGAACACCGGGGAGCTGTTTTTT. The whole variable domain, remainder taken from reference TRBV7-3 and TRBJ2-2, is GAGVSQTPSNKVTEKGKYVELRCDPISGHTALYWYRQSLGQGPEFLIYFQGTGAADDSGLPNDRFFAVRPEGSVSTLKIQRTERGDSAVYLCASSLVPVTNTGELFFGEGSRLTVL.

This clonotype was seen more than once but under ten times. The rearrangement uses TRBV7-9 and TRBJ2-3, with D perhaps given as TRBD1 or TRBD2 (5 bases each). Germline values: CDR1 SEHNR, CDR2 FQNEAQ (reference sequence). V dropped 7 bases and J dropped 5 bases, with 16 bases sitting between them. The CDR3 contains 14 residues. The CDR3 bases are TGTGCCAGCACCATTGGGGGAGACGTAGATACGCAGTATTTT. This gives the protein CASTIGGDVDTQYF.

Concerning this clonotype: A read error may produce the germline difference seen at one junction end. The V gene is TRBV20-1, the J gene TRBJ2-1, with D tentatively TRBD2 (5 bases). CDR3 length: 14 residues. CDR1 is DFQATT and CDR2 is SNEGSKA in the germline V gene (reference sequence). The DNA for the CDR3 is TGCAGGGCTAGACCTCCGGGTCGGAGGAATGAGCAGTTCTTC. Translation gives CRARPPGRRNEQFF.

J is TRBJ2-1 and V is TRBV19, with 9 bases aligning to TRBD1. This CDR3 spans 15 amino acids. The ends lost 5 bases at V and 5 bases at J; junction bases unmatched: 7. Germline values: CDR1 LNHDA, CDR2 SQIVND (reference sequence). Written as DNA, the CDR3 is TGTGCCAGTAGTGAGACCGGGACAGGGAACAATGAGCAGTTCTTC. It yields the protein CASSETGTGNNEQFF. The whole variable domain, remainder taken from reference TRBV19 and TRBJ2-1, is DGGITQSPKYLFRKEGQNVTLSCEQNLNHDAMYWYRQDPGQGLRLIYYSQIVNDFQKGDIAEGYSVSREKKESFPLTVTSAQKNPTAFYLCASSETGTGNNEQFFGPGTRLTVL.

This clonotype has more than one count but fewer than ten. The rearrangement joins TRBV28 to TRBJ1-5, with D perhaps matching TRBD1 (5 bases). V lost 2 bases and J 3 bases, leaving 17 bases between the germline ends. This CDR3 comprises 17 residues. CDR1 and CDR2 (germline): MDHEN, SYDVKM. The CDR3, as DNA: TGTGCCAGCAGTTTAGTTTCTGGGGCGAACTTCAATCAGCCCCAGCATTTT. Its protein product is CASSLVSGANFNQPQHF.

This clonotype was seen only a few times. The CDR3 nucleotides read TGTGCCAGCAGTACCGGGACTAGCGGGAGGGCTAGAAGAACAGATACGCAGTATTTT. This gives the protein CASSTGTSGRARRTDTQYF. The J gene is TRBJ2-3, the V gene TRBV2; 16 bases match TRBD2. Per the germline V gene, CDR1 is SNHLY and CDR2 is FYNNEI. After removal of 5 bases from V and 3 bases from J, the junction contained 11 bases not matched to a gene. The CDR3 spans 19 residues. Variable domain in full (rest from reference TRBV2 and TRBJ2-3): EPEVTQTPSHQVTQMGQEVILRCVPISNHLYFYWYRQILGQKVEFLVSFYNNEISEKSEIFDDQFSVERPDGSNFTLKIRSTKLEDSAMYFCASSTGTSGRARRTDTQYFGPGTRLTVL.

At least ten counts were recorded for this clonotype. The chain links TRBV6-1 to TRBJ1-6; D is unresolved. CDR1 and CDR2 from the germline V gene are MNHNS and SASEGT. This CDR3 is built from 16 residues. V gave up 2 bases and J gave up 2 bases, with 10 bases separating them. The CDR3 bases are TGTGCCAGCAGTGAACAAGGAGACGCCTATAATTCACCCCTCCACTTT. Translating gives CASSEQGDAYNSPLHF.

V is TRBV6-5 and J is TRBJ2-7; D is undetermined. The V end was cut by 5 bases, the J end by 3 bases, with 14 bases between. The CDR3 loop spans 14 amino acids. Germline values: CDR1 MNHEY, CDR2 SVGAGI. The CDR3 sequence: CASSDTRYGYEQYF. In nucleotides, the CDR3 is TGTGCCAGCAGTGACACCCGGTACGGCTACGAGCAGTACTTC.

The CDR3 DNA reads TGCAGCGTTGAAGATCCGTGGGACGAGACCCAGTACTTC. This translates into CSVEDPWDETQYF. This chain uses TRBV29-1 with TRBJ2-5; either TRBD1 or TRBD2 may supply D (5 bases each). Trimming took off 0 bases at V and 5 bases at J, with 10 bases between the two ends. The CDR3 runs 13 residues. Germline V gives CDR1 SQVTM, CDR2 ANQGSEA.

The rearrangement uses TRBV5-1 and TRBJ2-2, with 8 nucleotides matching TRBD1. This CDR3 contains 16 residues. The germline V gene encodes CDR1 SGHRS and CDR2 YFSETQ. Trimming at V came to 1 base and at J to 4 bases, leaving 6 bases not matched to a gene. The CDR3 sequence: CASSLFRTGSTGELFF. CDR3 coding DNA: TGCGCCAGCAGCTTGTTTCGGACAGGGAGCACCGGGGAGCTGTTTTTT.

On this clonotype: A read error is possible here, since a much larger clone lies one base away. The chain carries TRBV7-9 and TRBJ2-1, with 9 positions matching TRBD1. This CDR3 comprises 15 residues. The germline gives CDR1 SEHNR, CDR2 FQNEAQ (reference sequence). DNA of the CDR3: TGTGCCTGCAGCAGACCGGGACAGGGCTACAATGAGCAGTTCTTC. Amino acid sequence: CACSRPGQGYNEQFF.

The chain uses TRBV15 and TRBJ2-5; possible D gene TRBD2, 6 bases. Trimming stripped 3 bases from V and 1 base from J, with 15 bases between. Germline-derived CDR1 and CDR2 are LNHNV and YYDKDF (reference sequence). The CDR3 has 16 amino acids. CDR3 sequence: CATSSLLAGLQETQYF. As DNA, the CDR3 is TGTGCCACCAGCAGTCTACTCGCGGGACTCCAAGAGACCCAGTACTTC.

This chain uses TRBV5-5 with TRBJ2-7; D is unresolved. The CDR3 is 14 residues long. Deletions cut 0 bases from V and 8 bases from J, with 15 bases between. CDR1 and CDR2 from the germline V gene are SGHKS and YYEKEE (reference sequence). CDR3 DNA sequence: TGTGCCAGCAGCTTGGGAGGACCCGGGTTTAAGCAGTACTTC. It encodes CASSLGGPGFKQYF. The full variable domain, with the rest looked up from reference TRBV5-5 and TRBJ2-7, is DAGVTQSPTHLIKTRGQQVTLRCSPISGHKSVSWYQQVLGQGPQFIFQYYEKEERGRGNFPDRFSARQFPNYSSELNVNALLLGDSALYLCASSLGGPGFKQYFGPGTRLTVT.

Only one count was recorded for this clonotype. One junction end does not reproduce the germline sequence, and a read error may be involved. The chain couples TRBV6-2 or TRBV6-3 to TRBJ2-7; 10 nucleotides align to TRBD2. Germline CDR1 is MNHEY and CDR2 is SVGEGT. This CDR3 is 15 amino acids long. The CDR3, as DNA: TGTACCAGCAGACTCACTAGCGGGACTCCCTACGAGCAGTACTTC. Translated, it gives CTSRLTSGTPYEQYF.

The chain has TRBV10-3 and TRBJ1-2; the D gene is possibly TRBD1 (5 bases). CDR3 length: 13 residues. In germline, CDR1 is ENHRY, CDR2 SYGVKD. With 4 bases removed from V and 0 bases from J, the gap between germline ends came to 6 bases. The CDR3 region is CAISGRANYGYTF. The CDR3 DNA is TGTGCCATCAGTGGCAGGGCTAACTATGGCTACACCTTC.

The sample holds one count of this clonotype. A single base separates this from a much larger clone, so it may be a read error. The chain uses TRBV28 and TRBJ2-1, with a possible D match to TRBD2 (6 bases). The V and J ends lost 5 bases and 12 bases respectively, with 20 bases between them. Germline V gene sequence: CDR1 MDHEN, CDR2 SYDVKM. CDR3 length: 14 amino acids. CDR3 DNA sequence: TGTGCCAGCAGTGTGCGGGGAACTGTGATCGCGCAGTTCTTC. This sequence encodes CASSVRGTVIAQFF.

This clonotype was observed many times. V and J are TRBV3-1 and TRBJ2-3, with D uncertain. The V end was cut by 4 bases, the J end by 0 bases, with 17 bases between. Germline V lookup: CDR1 LGHDT, CDR2 YNNKEL (reference sequence). This CDR3 is built from 17 residues. As DNA, the CDR3 is TGTGCCAGCAGCCTAAGCTGGACGGTACTAAGCACAGATACGCAGTATTTT. It yields the protein CASSLSWTVLSTDTQYF.

The V and J genes are TRBV29-1 and TRBJ2-5; TRBD1 agrees at 7 bases. V was clipped by 6 bases and J by 4 bases; unmatched bases: 5. Germline V gives CDR1 SQVTM, CDR2 ANQGSEA. The CDR3 runs to 12 residues. The CDR3 loop reads CSVLTGVETQYF. The CDR3, as DNA: TGCAGCGTCCTAACAGGGGTAGAGACCCAGTACTTC.

This clonotype was counted at least ten times. The gene calls are TRBV29-1 and TRBJ2-1; D may match TRBD1 or TRBD2 (5 bases each). The V end lost 7 bases, the J end lost 0 bases, and 13 bases lay between the germline ends. The CDR3 consists of 14 residues. Germline CDR1 reads SQVTM; CDR2 reads ANQGSEA. In DNA form, the CDR3 reads TGCAGCGGGGGTGGGGACCTCTCCTACAATGAGCAGTTCTTC. Its protein product is CSGGGDLSYNEQFF.

This clonotype has a handful of counts. The chain combines TRBV15 with TRBJ2-5; 9 bases map to TRBD1. V gave up 5 bases and J gave up 11 bases; unmatched junction bases: 15. The germline CDR1 and CDR2 sequences are LNHNV and YYDKDF (reference sequence). The CDR3 is made up of 15 amino acids. The CDR3 bases are TGTGCCACCAGCCTCCGGGACAGGGTCTCCAATGAGCAGTACTTC. The encoded protein is CATSLRDRVSNEQYF.

This sequence joins TRBV3-1 and TRBJ2-1; 9 nucleotides align to TRBD1. The CDR3 is 15 residues long. Germline-derived CDR1 and CDR2 are LGHDT and YNNKEL (reference sequence). Trimming took 3 bases from V and 7 from J; bases not matched to a gene: 7. The CDR3 is CASSQGTGSVNEQFF. CDR3 DNA sequence: TGTGCCAGCAGCCAGGGGACAGGGTCTGTAAATGAGCAGTTCTTC.

The rearrangement joins TRBV3-1 to TRBJ2-6; 12 bases fit TRBD1. This CDR3 has 18 residues. Germline values: CDR1 LGHDT, CDR2 YNNKEL (reference sequence). V lost 4 bases and J lost 3; bases outside the gene matches: 7. CDR3 DNA: TGTGCCAGCAGCCCTACGGGGACAGGGGGCTTTGGGGCCAACGTCCTGACTTTC. It translates to CASSPTGTGGFGANVLTF.

This clonotype occurred a few times. The chain combines TRBV29-1 with TRBJ1-2, with D maybe TRBD1 (6 bases). Germline lookup yields CDR1 SQVTM and CDR2 ANQGSEA. Trimming left V 7 bases short and J 8 bases short, with 11 bases between. This CDR3 contains 10 residues. CDR3 region: CSAGVDGYTF. Here the CDR3 DNA reads TGCAGCGCAGGGGTTGACGGCTACACCTTC.

The rearrangement uses TRBV28 and TRBJ1-1, with D unclear. V was clipped by 3 bases and J by 8 bases, with 10 bases between them. There are 12 residues in the CDR3. Germline V gene lookup returns CDR1 MDHEN and CDR2 SYDVKM. This CDR3 reads CASSFPATEAFF. The DNA of the CDR3 is TGTGCCAGCAGTTTCCCCGCGACAGAAGCTTTCTTT. The entire variable domain, with the rest obtained from reference TRBV28 and TRBJ1-1, is as follows: DVKVTQSSRYLVKRTGEKVFLECVQDMDHENMFWYRQDPGLGLRLIYFSYDVKMKEKGDIPEGYSVSREKKERFSLILESASTNQTSMYLCASSFPATEAFFGQGTRLTVV.

This clonotype appeared a few times. Since a much larger clone is just one base distant, this may be a read error. The chain employs TRBV7-2 and TRBJ2-3; no reliable D call. Deletions cut 4 bases from V and 0 bases from J, with 5 bases between. The CDR3 contains 13 residues. The germline V gene has CDR1 SGHTA and CDR2 FQGNSA. CDR3 residues: CASSCSSTDTQYF. The CDR3 bases are TGTGCCAGCAGCTGTTCTAGCACAGATACGCAGTATTTT.

This chain links TRBV29-1 with TRBJ1-5, with a weak D call TRBD1 (5 bases). Per the germline V gene, CDR1 is SQVTM and CDR2 is ANQGSEA. This CDR3 comprises 14 residues. The CDR3 is CSAPPGGDNQPQHF. In nucleotides, the CDR3 is TGCAGTGCTCCTCCTGGGGGGGACAATCAGCCCCAGCATTTT.